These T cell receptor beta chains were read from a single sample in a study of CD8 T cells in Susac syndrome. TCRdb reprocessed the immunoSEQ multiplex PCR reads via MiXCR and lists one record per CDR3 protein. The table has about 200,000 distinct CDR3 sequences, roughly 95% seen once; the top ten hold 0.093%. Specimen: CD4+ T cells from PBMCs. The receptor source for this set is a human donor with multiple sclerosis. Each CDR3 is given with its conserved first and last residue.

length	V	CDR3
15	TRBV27	CASSFYLGQGYEQYF
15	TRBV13	CASSLRRQGAPEQYF
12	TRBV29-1	CSVSWNTDTQYF
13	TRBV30	CAWSPGGSQPQHF
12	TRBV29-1	CSVMHSSYEQYF
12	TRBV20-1	CSAMSLNTEAFF
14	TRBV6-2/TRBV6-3	CASRRLAGSYEQYF
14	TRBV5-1	CASNPQGPTGELFF
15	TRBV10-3	CAISESGRATDTQYF
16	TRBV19	CASSSPGQGSNQPQHF
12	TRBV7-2	CASRTGAFGYTF
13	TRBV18	CASRKDSRYEQYF
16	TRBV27	CASSLSLRGMGSPLHF
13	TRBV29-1	CSVGRTGHTEAFF
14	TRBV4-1	CASSQPQRTDGYTF
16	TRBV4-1	CASSQPGTGNYNEQFF
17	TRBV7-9	CASSLRPGLGRTDTQYF